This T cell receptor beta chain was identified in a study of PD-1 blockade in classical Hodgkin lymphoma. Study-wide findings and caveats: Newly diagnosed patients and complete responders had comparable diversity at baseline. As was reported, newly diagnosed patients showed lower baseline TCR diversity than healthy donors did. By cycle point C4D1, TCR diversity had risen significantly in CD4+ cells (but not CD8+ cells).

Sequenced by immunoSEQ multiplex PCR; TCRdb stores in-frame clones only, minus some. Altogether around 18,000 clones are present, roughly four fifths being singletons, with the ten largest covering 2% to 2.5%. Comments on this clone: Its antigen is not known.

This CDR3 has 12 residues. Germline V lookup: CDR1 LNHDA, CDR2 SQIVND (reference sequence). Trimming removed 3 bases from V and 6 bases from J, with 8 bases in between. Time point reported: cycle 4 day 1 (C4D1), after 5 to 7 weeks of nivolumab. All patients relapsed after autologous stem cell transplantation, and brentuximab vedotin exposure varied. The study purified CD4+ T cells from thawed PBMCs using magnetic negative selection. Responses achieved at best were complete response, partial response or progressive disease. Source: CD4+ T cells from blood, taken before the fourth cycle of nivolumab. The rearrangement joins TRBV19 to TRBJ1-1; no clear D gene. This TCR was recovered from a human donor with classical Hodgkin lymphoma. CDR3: CASSIDASEAFF. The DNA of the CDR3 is TGTGCCAGTAGTATCGATGCTTCTGAAGCTTTCTTT. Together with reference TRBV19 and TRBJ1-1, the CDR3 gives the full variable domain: DGGITQSPKYLFRKEGQNVTLSCEQNLNHDAMYWYRQDPGQGLRLIYYSQIVNDFQKGDIAEGYSVSREKKESFPLTVTSAQKNPTAFYLCASSIDASEAFFGQGTRLTVV.